Sequencing of this T cell receptor (beta chain) was carried out in a study of T cell responses to AZD1222 COVID-19 vaccine. Study findings and constraints: Sampling captured repertoires only after the peak T cell response. Among spike-specific TCRs, nearly half reportedly target unmutated variant regions.

A note on this clone: Its target is unknown.

J was trimmed by 3 bases and V by 1 base; bases with no gene match: 2. Germline CDR1 and CDR2: MNHEY and SVGEGT. CDR3 size: 16 residues. Assay: immunoSEQ multiplex PCR; the TCRdb copy retains only in-frame clones and omits some. In the table there are about 150,000 clones, around 88% of which are singletons. This TCR was sampled from an adult in good health. The sample was peripheral blood, taken on day 0 of AZD1222 vaccination. The chain links TRBV6-2 or TRBV6-3 to TRBJ2-5, with 13 nucleotides matching TRBD2. The CDR3 is CASSYWGTSGKETQYF. As DNA, the CDR3 is TGTGCCAGCAGTTACTGGGGGACTAGCGGGAAAGAGACCCAGTACTTC.